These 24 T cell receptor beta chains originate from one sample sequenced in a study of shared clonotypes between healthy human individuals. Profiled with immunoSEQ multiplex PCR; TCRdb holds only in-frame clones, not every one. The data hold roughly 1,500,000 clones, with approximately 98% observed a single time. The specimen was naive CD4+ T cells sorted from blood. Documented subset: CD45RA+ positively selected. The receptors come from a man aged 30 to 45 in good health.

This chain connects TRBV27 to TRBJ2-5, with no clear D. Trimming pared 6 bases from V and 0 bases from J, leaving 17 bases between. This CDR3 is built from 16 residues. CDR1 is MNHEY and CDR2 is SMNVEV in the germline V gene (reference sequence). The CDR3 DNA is TGTGCCAGCAGCCCACTCACCGTGGGGTACCAAGAGACCCAGTACTTC. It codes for CASSPLTVGYQETQYF.

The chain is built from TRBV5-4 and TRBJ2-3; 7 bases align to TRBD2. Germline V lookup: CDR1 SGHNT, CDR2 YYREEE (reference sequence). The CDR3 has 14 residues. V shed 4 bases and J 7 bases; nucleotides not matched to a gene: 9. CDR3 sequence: CASSPGTGRNTQYF. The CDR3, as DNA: TGTGCCAGCAGCCCGGGGACCGGGAGGAATACGCAGTATTTT.

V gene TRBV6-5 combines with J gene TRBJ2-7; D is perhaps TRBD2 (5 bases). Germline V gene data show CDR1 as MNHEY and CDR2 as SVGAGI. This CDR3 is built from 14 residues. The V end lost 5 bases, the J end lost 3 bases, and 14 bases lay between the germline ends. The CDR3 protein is CASSPGSADYEQYF. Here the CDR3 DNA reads TGTGCCAGCAGTCCGGGTAGCGCGGACTACGAGCAGTACTTC.

CDR3 loop: CASSPSPVAGVGSYEQYF. The DNA of the CDR3 is TGTGCCAGCAGCCCCAGTCCTGTGGCGGGAGTGGGATCCTACGAGCAGTACTTC. V and J are TRBV5-4 and TRBJ2-7, with 7 bases aligning to TRBD2. V trimming: 4 bases; J trimming: 1 base; junction bases outside the gene matches: 17. CDR3 length: 18 residues. Germline CDR1 is SGHNT and CDR2 is YYREEE (reference sequence). Together with reference TRBV5-4 and TRBJ2-7, the CDR3 gives the full variable domain: ETGVTQSPTHLIKTRGQQVTLRCSSQSGHNTVSWYQQALGQGPQFIFQYYREEENGRGNFPPRFSGLQFPNYSSELNVNALELDDSALYLCASSPSPVAGVGSYEQYFGPGTRLTVT.

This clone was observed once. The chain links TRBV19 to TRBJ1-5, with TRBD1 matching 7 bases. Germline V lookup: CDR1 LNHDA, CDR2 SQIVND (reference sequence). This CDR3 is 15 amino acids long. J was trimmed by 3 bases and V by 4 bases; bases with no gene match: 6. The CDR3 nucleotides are TGTGCCAGTAGTACGACGACAGGGCCCAATCAGCCCCAGCATTTT. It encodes CASSTTTGPNQPQHF. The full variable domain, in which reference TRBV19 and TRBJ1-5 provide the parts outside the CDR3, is DGGITQSPKYLFRKEGQNVTLSCEQNLNHDAMYWYRQDPGQGLRLIYYSQIVNDFQKGDIAEGYSVSREKKESFPLTVTSAQKNPTAFYLCASSTTTGPNQPQHFGDGTRLSIL.

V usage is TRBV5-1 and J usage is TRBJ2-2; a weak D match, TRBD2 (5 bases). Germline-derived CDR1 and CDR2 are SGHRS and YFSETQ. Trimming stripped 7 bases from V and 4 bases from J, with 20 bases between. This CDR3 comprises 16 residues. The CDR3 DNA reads TGCGCCAGCTACCCTAGGGCGGGTGGAGCCACCGGGGAGCTGTTTTTT. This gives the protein CASYPRAGGATGELFF.

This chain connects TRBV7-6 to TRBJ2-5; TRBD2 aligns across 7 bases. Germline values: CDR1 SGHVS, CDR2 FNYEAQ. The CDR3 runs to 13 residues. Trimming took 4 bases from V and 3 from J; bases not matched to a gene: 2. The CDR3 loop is CASSSGTKETQYF. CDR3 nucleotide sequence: TGTGCCAGCAGCTCCGGGACTAAAGAGACCCAGTACTTC.

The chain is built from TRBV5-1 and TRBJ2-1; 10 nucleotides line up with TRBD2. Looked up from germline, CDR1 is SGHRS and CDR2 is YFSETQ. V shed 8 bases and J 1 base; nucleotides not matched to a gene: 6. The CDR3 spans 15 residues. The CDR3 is CASASGRVSYNEQFF. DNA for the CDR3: TGCGCCAGTGCTAGCGGGAGAGTTTCCTACAATGAGCAGTTCTTC.

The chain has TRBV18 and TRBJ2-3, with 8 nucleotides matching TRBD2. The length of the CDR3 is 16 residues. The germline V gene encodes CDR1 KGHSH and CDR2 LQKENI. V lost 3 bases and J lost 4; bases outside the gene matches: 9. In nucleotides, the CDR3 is TGTGCCAGCTCACCGCAGCGGGAGAAGAGCTCAGATACGCAGTATTTT. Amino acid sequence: CASSPQREKSSDTQYF.

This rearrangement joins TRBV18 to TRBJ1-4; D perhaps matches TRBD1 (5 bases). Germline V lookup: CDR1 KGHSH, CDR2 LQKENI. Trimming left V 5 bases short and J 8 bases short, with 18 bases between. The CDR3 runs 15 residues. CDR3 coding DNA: TGTGCCAGCTCAAGCCGGGACCCGCGGCAGGAAAAACTGTTTTTT. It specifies CASSSRDPRQEKLFF. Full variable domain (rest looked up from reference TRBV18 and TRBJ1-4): NAGVMQNPRHLVRRRGQEARLRCSPMKGHSHVYWYRQLPEEGLKFMVYLQKENIIDESGMPKERFSAEFPKEGPSILRIQQVVRGDSAAYFCASSSRDPRQEKLFFGSGTQLSVL.

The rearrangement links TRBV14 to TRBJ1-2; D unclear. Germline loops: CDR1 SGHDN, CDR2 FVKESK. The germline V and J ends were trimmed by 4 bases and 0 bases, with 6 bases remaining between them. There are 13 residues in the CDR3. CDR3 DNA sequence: TGTGCCAGCAGCCGGGTGGCTAACTATGGCTACACCTTC. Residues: CASSRVANYGYTF. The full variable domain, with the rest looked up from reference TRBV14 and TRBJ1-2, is EAGVTQFPSHSVIEKGQTVTLRCDPISGHDNLYWYRRVMGKEIKFLLHFVKESKQDESGMPNNRFLAERTGGTYSTLKVQPAELEDSGVYFCASSRVANYGYTFGSGTRLTVV.

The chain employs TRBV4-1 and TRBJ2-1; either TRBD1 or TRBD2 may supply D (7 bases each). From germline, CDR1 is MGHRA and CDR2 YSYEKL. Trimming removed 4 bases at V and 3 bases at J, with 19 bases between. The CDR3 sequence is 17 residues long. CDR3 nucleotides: TGCGCCAGCAGCCCCCCGAGGGGGCTAGCGGACTACAATGAGCAGTTCTTC. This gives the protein CASSPPRGLADYNEQFF.

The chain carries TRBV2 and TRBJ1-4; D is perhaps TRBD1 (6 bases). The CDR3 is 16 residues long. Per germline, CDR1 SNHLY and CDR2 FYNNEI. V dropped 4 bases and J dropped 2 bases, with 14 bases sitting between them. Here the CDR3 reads CASSGSTGLTNEKLFF. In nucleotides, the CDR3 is TGTGCCAGCAGTGGGTCAACAGGGCTGACTAATGAAAAACTGTTTTTT.

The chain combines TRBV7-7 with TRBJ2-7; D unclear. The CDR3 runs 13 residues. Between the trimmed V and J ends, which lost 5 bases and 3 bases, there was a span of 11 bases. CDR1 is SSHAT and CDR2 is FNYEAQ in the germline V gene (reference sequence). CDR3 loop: CASSPPGGYEQYF. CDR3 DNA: TGTGCCAGCAGCCCGCCGGGCGGCTACGAGCAGTACTTC.

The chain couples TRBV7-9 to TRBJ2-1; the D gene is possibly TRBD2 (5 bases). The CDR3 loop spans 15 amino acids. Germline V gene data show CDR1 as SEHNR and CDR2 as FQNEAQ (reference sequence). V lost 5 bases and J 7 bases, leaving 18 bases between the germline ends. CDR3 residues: CASSPPGRTGNEQFF. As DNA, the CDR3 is TGTGCCAGCAGCCCTCCCGGCAGGACGGGGAATGAGCAGTTCTTC.

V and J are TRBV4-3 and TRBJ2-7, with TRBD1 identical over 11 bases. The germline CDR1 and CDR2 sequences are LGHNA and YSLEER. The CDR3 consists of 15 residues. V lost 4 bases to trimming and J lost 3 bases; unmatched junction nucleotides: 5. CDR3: CASSPSGTGGYEQYF. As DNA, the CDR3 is TGCGCCAGCAGCCCCTCGGGGACAGGGGGCTACGAGCAGTACTTC.

CDR3 region: CASDRDRGYEQYF. DNA of the CDR3: TGTGCCAGTGACCGGGACAGGGGCTACGAGCAGTACTTC. This chain uses TRBV21-1 with TRBJ2-7; the table's TRBD1 call for D was not verified on the DNA. TRBV21-1 is described as a pseudogene. The CDR3 runs 13 residues.

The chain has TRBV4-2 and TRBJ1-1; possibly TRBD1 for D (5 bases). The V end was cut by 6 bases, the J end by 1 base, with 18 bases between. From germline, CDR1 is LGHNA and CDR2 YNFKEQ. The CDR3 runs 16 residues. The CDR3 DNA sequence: TGTGCCAGCAGTGCGCCGGAGGCAGGGACGAACACTGAAGCTTTCTTT. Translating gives CASSAPEAGTNTEAFF.

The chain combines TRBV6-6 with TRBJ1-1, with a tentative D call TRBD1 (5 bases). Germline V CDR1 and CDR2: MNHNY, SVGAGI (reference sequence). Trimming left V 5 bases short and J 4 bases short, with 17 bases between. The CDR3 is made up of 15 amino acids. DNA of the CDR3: TGTGCCAGCAGTACTACGGGCGGCGGGGGCACTGAAGCTTTCTTT. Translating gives CASSTTGGGGTEAFF.

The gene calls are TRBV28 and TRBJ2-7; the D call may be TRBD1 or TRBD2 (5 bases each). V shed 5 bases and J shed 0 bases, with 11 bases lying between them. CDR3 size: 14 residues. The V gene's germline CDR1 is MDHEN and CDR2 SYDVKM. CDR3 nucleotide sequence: TGTGCCAGCAGTGTCCGGGACCACTCCTACGAGCAGTACTTC. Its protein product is CASSVRDHSYEQYF.

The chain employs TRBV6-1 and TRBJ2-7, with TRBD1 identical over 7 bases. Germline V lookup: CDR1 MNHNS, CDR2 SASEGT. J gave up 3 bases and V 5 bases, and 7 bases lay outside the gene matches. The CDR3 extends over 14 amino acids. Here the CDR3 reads CASSPGQSRYEQYF. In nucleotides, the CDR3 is TGTGCCAGCAGTCCGGGACAGAGTCGCTACGAGCAGTACTTC.

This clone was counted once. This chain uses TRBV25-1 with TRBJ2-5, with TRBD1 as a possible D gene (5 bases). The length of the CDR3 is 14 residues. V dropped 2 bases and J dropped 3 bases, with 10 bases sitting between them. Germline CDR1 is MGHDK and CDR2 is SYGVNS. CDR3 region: CASSEDRVKETQYF. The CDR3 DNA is TGTGCCAGCAGTGAAGACAGAGTAAAAGAGACCCAGTACTTC.

CDR3 nucleotides: TGTGCCACGGGGTCTCGACTCGGGGACCACAATGAGCAGTTCTTC. Residues: CATGSRLGDHNEQFF. The chain has TRBV15 and TRBJ2-1; D is possibly TRBD1 or TRBD2 (5 bases each). This CDR3 spans 15 amino acids. Germline loops: CDR1 LNHNV, CDR2 YYDKDF (reference sequence). V dropped 9 bases and J dropped 5 bases, with 20 bases sitting between them.

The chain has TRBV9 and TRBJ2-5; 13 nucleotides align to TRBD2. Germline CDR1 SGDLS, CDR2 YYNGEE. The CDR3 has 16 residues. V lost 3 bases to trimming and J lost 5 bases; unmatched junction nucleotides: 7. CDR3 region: CASSALRLAGGETQYF. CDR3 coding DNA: TGTGCCAGCAGCGCGCTTCGACTAGCGGGAGGCGAGACCCAGTACTTC.